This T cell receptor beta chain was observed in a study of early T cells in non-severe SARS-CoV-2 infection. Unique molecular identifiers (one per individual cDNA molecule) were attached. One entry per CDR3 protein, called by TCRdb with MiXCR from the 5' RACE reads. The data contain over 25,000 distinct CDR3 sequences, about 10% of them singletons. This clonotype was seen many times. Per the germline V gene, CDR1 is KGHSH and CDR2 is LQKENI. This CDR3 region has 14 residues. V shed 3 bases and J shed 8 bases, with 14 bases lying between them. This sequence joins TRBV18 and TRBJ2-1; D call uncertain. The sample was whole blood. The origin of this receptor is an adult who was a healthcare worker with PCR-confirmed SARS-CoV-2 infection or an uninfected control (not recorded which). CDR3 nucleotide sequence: TGTGCCAGCTCACCGGTTAGGTCGGACGATGAGCAGTTCTTC. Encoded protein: CASSPVRSDDEQFF.